This TCR beta chain comes out of a study of OX40 agonist ivuxolimab in advanced cancers. This CDR3 contains 14 residues. V shed 3 bases, J shed 11 bases, and the junction held 7 bases outside the gene matches. The germline gives CDR1 KGHSH, CDR2 LQKENI. Measured with immunoSEQ multiplex PCR; TCRdb has only the in-frame clones, and not every one. Among 40,000 to 60,000 clones, 84% were seen once, and the ten largest hold 3%. Overall study findings and caveats: In general, CD8+ T cells held more expanded clones than CD4+ did, on average.

With respect to this clone: Its specificity is unknown.

The clonotype comes from an adult with an advanced solid tumor such as melanoma, head and neck, liver or kidney cancer. Specimen: CD4+ or CD8+ T cells sorted from blood, collected in a trial of the OX40 agonist ivuxolimab. The chain is built from TRBV18 and TRBJ2-1, with TRBD1 identical over 10 bases. CDR3 coding DNA: TGTGCCAGCTCACCCAGGGACAGGGGAGGAAAGCAGTTCTTC. It translates to CASSPRDRGGKQFF.